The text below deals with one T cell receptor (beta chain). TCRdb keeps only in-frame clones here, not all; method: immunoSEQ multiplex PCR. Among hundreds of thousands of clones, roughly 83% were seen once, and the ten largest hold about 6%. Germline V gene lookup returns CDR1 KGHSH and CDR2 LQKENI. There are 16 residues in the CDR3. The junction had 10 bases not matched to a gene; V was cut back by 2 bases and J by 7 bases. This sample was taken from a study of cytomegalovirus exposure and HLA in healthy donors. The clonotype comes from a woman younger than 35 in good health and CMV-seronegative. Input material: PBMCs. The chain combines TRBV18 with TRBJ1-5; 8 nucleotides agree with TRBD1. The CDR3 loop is CASSPTGGQGSQPQHF. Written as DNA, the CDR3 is TGTGCCAGCTCACCAACCGGCGGACAGGGATCGCAGCCCCAGCATTTT. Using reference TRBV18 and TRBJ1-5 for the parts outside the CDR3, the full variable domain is NAGVMQNPRHLVRRRGQEARLRCSPMKGHSHVYWYRQLPEEGLKFMVYLQKENIIDESGMPKERFSAEFPKEGPSILRIQQVVRGDSAAYFCASSPTGGQGSQPQHFGDGTRLSIL.